This T cell receptor beta chain was documented in a study of identical twins. Findings and limits, study-wide: Excess low generation probability was seen in twin-shared out-of-frame alpha sequences. Memory repertoires lacked the insertion deficit that abundant cord blood beta clonotypes showed.

Template switching (which added a universal primer site) was used, and cDNA carried unique molecular identifiers. MiXCR, run by TCRdb on the 5' RACE reads, gives a single entry per CDR3 protein. The table shows 500,000 to 700,000 distinct CDR3 sequences, with about 7.1% occurring only once. Deletions cut 1 base from V and 4 bases from J, with 7 bases between. The length of the CDR3 is 13 residues. This clonotype was seen ten or more times. Its cognate antigen is unknown. This sample also appeared in a second study, on yellow fever vaccine responses in identical twins.

The receptor's source is a woman between 18 and 29 years old in good health. The chain is built from TRBV12-3 or TRBV12-4 and TRBJ2-5; D is ambiguous. Sequencing used PBMCs. In DNA form, the CDR3 reads TGTGCCAGCAGTTTAGTGGGTAGAGAGACCCAGTACTTC. Its translation: CASSLVGRETQYF.